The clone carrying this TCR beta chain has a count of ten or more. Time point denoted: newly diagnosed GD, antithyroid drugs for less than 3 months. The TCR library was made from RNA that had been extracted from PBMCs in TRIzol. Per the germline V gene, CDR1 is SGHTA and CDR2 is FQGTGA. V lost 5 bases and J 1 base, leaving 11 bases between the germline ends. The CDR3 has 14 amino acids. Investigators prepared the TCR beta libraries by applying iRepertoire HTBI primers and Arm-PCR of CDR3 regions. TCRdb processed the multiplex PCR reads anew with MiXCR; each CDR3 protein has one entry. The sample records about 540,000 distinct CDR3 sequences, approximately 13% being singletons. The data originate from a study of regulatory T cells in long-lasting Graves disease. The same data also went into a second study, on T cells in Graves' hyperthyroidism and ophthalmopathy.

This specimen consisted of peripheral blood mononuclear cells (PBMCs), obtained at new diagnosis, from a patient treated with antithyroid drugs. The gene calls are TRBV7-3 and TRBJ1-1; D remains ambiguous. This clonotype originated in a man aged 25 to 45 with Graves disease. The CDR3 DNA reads TGTGCCAGCAGCCCCGGACCTACGAACACTGAAGCTTTCTTT. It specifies CASSPGPTNTEAFF.